Below are 24 T cell receptor beta chains sequenced from a single sample in a study of CD8+ T cells in alopecia areata. Following RNA extraction, reverse transcription yielded cDNA that acted as the sequencing template. TCRdb's copy holds only in-frame clones and misses some; the assay was immunoSEQ multiplex PCR. The sample records about 140,000 clones, about three fifths being singletons. Sample: CD4+ T cells sorted from blood. Every receptor here comes from a human donor in good health.

The chain joins TRBV11-2 to TRBJ1-2; D is perhaps TRBD1 (5 bases). CDR3 length: 13 residues. V shed 0 bases and J shed 8 bases, with 10 bases lying between them. Looked up from germline, CDR1 is SGHAT and CDR2 is FQNNGV. CDR3 region: CASSLDPREGYTF. The DNA of the CDR3 is TGTGCCAGCAGCTTAGACCCCAGGGAAGGCTACACCTTC.

Note on this clone: Other DNA sequences in the sample encode the same CDR3. This chain connects TRBV30 to TRBJ1-5, with D possibly being TRBD1 (6 bases). The CDR3 length is 13 residues. The germline V and J ends were trimmed by 2 bases and 7 bases, with 12 bases remaining between them. CDR1 and CDR2 from the germline V gene are GTSNPN and SVGIG (reference sequence). In nucleotides, the CDR3 is TGTGCCTGGAGTCTACAGGGTAGCCAGCCCCAGCATTTT. Protein product: CAWSLQGSQPQHF.

This chain connects TRBV5-1 to TRBJ1-2, with TRBD1 matching over 10 bases. Germline lookup yields CDR1 SGHRS and CDR2 YFSETQ. The CDR3 has 15 amino acids. V lost 5 bases, J lost 7 bases, and 11 bases stayed unmatched. The CDR3 DNA follows: TGCGCCAGCAGGAGTACCGGGACAGGGGTCTCTGGCTACACCTTC. Translating gives CASRSTGTGVSGYTF.

The rearrangement uses TRBV6-5 and TRBJ2-6; either TRBD1 or TRBD2 may supply D (6 bases each). Trimming took off 3 bases at V and 4 bases at J, with 10 bases between the two ends. The CDR3 has 15 amino acids. CDR1 and CDR2 (germline): MNHEY, SVGAGI. The CDR3 spells CASSYGGGGANVLTF. CDR3 in DNA: TGTGCCAGCAGTTATGGAGGGGGAGGGGCCAACGTCCTGACTTTC.

This chain connects TRBV5-6 to TRBJ2-2; 14 bases are shared with TRBD2. CDR1 is SGHDT and CDR2 is YYEEEE in the germline V gene. Trimming cost V 3 bases and J 5 bases; bases outside gene matches: 6. The CDR3 runs to 17 residues. The CDR3 nucleotides read TGTGCCAGCAGCTGGGGGACTAGCGGGAGTCGTACCGGGGAGCTGTTTTTT. Its protein is CASSWGTSGSRTGELFF.

The chain uses TRBV9 and TRBJ1-2, with D uncertain. The CDR3 runs to 14 residues. Germline V CDR1 and CDR2: SGDLS, YYNGEE. The V and J ends lost 3 bases and 0 bases respectively, with 9 bases between them. The CDR3 DNA sequence: TGTGCCAGCAGCGCTGTCGAGGCTAACTATGGCTACACCTTC. This translates into CASSAVEANYGYTF.

The J gene is TRBJ2-3, the V gene TRBV4-2, with D perhaps given as TRBD1 or TRBD2 (5 bases each). The V and J ends lost 1 base and 4 bases respectively, with 12 bases between them. The CDR3 is 15 residues long. Germline V CDR1 and CDR2: LGHNA, YNFKEQ. CDR3 bases: TGTGCCAGCAGCCAAGCCGGGGCCATCCCAGATACGCAGTATTTT. Amino acids: CASSQAGAIPDTQYF.

The chain carries TRBV29-1 and TRBJ2-7; possible D gene TRBD1, 5 bases. Per the germline V gene, CDR1 is SQVTM and CDR2 is ANQGSEA. This CDR3 contains 12 residues. V was trimmed by 6 bases and J by 5 bases, leaving 14 bases between them. For the CDR3, the DNA is TGCAGCGTGGCCCTGGGGCCCAACGAGCAGTACTTC. It is translated as CSVALGPNEQYF.

The chain is built from TRBV18 and TRBJ2-1; possible D gene TRBD2, 6 bases. CDR1 and CDR2 (germline): KGHSH, LQKENI. This CDR3 spans 13 amino acids. Deletions cut 5 bases from V and 4 bases from J, with 9 bases between. The CDR3 nucleotides are TGTGCCAGCTCATCCGGGACTTACAATGAGCAGTTCTTC. Protein product: CASSSGTYNEQFF. Based on the CDR3 plus reference TRBV18 and TRBJ2-1, the full variable domain is NAGVMQNPRHLVRRRGQEARLRCSPMKGHSHVYWYRQLPEEGLKFMVYLQKENIIDESGMPKERFSAEFPKEGPSILRIQQVVRGDSAAYFCASSSGTYNEQFFGPGTRLTVL.

This clone was counted a few times. V usage is TRBV5-1 and J usage is TRBJ1-2; 9 bases align to TRBD1. The V gene end was trimmed by 5 bases and the J gene end by 7 bases; junction bases not matched to a gene: 12. CDR1 is SGHRS and CDR2 is YFSETQ in the germline V gene. The CDR3 totals 15 residues. CDR3 sequence (DNA): TGCGCCAGCAGGCACGATACAGGGGGCTGGACTGGCTACACCTTC. It codes for CASRHDTGGWTGYTF.

This clone came up a few times. V usage is TRBV12-5 and J usage is TRBJ2-1, with D possibly being TRBD1 or TRBD2 (5 bases each). CDR1 and CDR2 from the germline V gene are LGHNT and FRNRAP. V dropped 8 bases and J dropped 9 bases, with 14 bases sitting between them. The CDR3 length is 12 residues. The CDR3 DNA reads TGTGCTAGTACCAGAGGGGATCTTGAGCAGTTCTTC. Translated, it gives CASTRGDLEQFF.

The chain uses TRBV2 and TRBJ2-7; unclear D gene. Trimming stripped 5 bases from V and 1 base from J, with 9 bases between. This CDR3 has 13 amino acids. Germline V gene lookup returns CDR1 SNHLY and CDR2 FYNNEI. CDR3 in amino acids: CASSPLTSYEQYF. CDR3 coding DNA: TGTGCCAGCAGTCCTTTGACATCCTACGAGCAGTACTTC.

The chain has TRBV2 and TRBJ1-5; the D is unclear. The V end was cut by 1 base, the J end by 5 bases, with 12 bases between. CDR1 SNHLY and CDR2 FYNNEI come from the germline V gene. The CDR3 covers 15 residues. The CDR3 DNA sequence: TGTGCCAGCAGTGAAGGGAGGGTTCAGGATCAGCCCCAGCATTTT. Protein: CASSEGRVQDQPQHF.

The rearrangement links TRBV11-2 to TRBJ2-5; no clear D gene. The CDR3 is 11 residues long. Germline V gene data show CDR1 as SGHAT and CDR2 as FQNNGV. The V gene lost 6 bases and the J gene lost 5 bases, with 7 bases spanning the gap. CDR3 nucleotide sequence: TGTGCCAGCAGTCCGGCTGAGACCCAGTACTTC. Protein product: CASSPAETQYF.

The chain carries TRBV28 and TRBJ2-5, with D possibly being TRBD1 or TRBD2 (5 bases each). Trimming removed 5 bases at V and 3 bases at J, with 13 bases between. This CDR3 has 14 amino acids. Germline loops: CDR1 MDHEN, CDR2 SYDVKM. CDR3 amino acids: CASSPRDAEETQYF. The CDR3 DNA reads as TGTGCCAGCAGTCCCCGGGACGCCGAAGAGACCCAGTACTTC.

This clone occurred a few times. The chain employs TRBV5-1 and TRBJ2-3, with 10 bases aligning to TRBD2. V shed 5 bases, J shed 1 base, and the junction held 4 bases outside the gene matches. Germline values: CDR1 SGHRS, CDR2 YFSETQ. There are 15 residues in the CDR3. The CDR3 sequence: CASRGLAGGTDTQYF. As DNA, the CDR3 is TGCGCCAGCAGAGGGCTAGCGGGAGGCACAGATACGCAGTATTTT.

The chain is built from TRBV10-3 and TRBJ1-1; possibly TRBD1 for D (5 bases). Germline V CDR1 and CDR2: ENHRY, SYGVKD. Trimming took off 10 bases at V and 3 bases at J, with 15 bases between the two ends. CDR3 length: 13 amino acids. CDR3 loop: CATIQGLDTEAFF. CDR3 nucleotides: TGTGCCACTATTCAGGGTCTCGACACTGAAGCTTTCTTT.

This rearrangement joins TRBV6-1 to TRBJ2-7, with TRBD2 identical over 7 bases. The germline CDR1 and CDR2 sequences are MNHNS and SASEGT. V lost 7 bases to trimming and J lost 5 bases; unmatched junction nucleotides: 8. The CDR3 is 13 residues long. The CDR3 region is CASTRLALDEQYF. CDR3 bases: TGTGCCAGCACCAGACTAGCCCTTGACGAGCAGTACTTC.

This clone was observed a few times. The chain is built from TRBV6-1 and TRBJ1-2; 7 bases are shared with TRBD1. J lost 10 bases, V lost 7 bases, and 12 bases had no gene match. This CDR3 has 13 residues. Germline CDR1 reads MNHNS; CDR2 reads SASEGT. The CDR3 region is CASTSQGMVDYTF. CDR3 in DNA: TGTGCCAGCACCTCACAGGGGATGGTCGACTACACCTTC.

This clone came up once. The V gene is TRBV7-2, the J gene TRBJ2-1; 7 bases match TRBD1. The CDR3 totals 13 residues. The ends lost 4 bases at V and 5 bases at J; junction bases unmatched: 2. CDR1 SGHTA and CDR2 FQGNSA come from the germline V gene. DNA for the CDR3: TGTGCCAGCAGCTCGGGACAGAACAATGAGCAGTTCTTC. This sequence encodes CASSSGQNNEQFF. Variable domain in full (rest from reference TRBV7-2 and TRBJ2-1): GAGVSQSPSNKVTEKGKDVELRCDPISGHTALYWYRQSLGQGLEFLIYFQGNSAPDKSGLPSDRFSAERTGGSVSTLTIQRTQQEDSAVYLCASSSGQNNEQFFGPGTRLTVL.

This clone has only a few counts. The V gene is TRBV7-9, the J gene TRBJ1-1, with D hard to call. The CDR3 contains 12 residues. The germline V and J ends were trimmed by 5 bases and 8 bases, with 12 bases remaining between them. Germline CDR1 and CDR2: SEHNR and FQNEAQ (reference sequence). CDR3 protein: CASSRTLGEAFF. CDR3 DNA sequence: TGTGCCAGCAGCCGGACCTTGGGAGAAGCTTTCTTT.

The chain links TRBV19 to TRBJ1-1; D gene uncertain. The V gene lost 7 bases and the J gene lost 4 bases, with 7 bases spanning the gap. The CDR3 sequence is 11 residues long. The germline gives CDR1 LNHDA, CDR2 SQIVND (reference sequence). The CDR3 loop reads CASTHSTEAFF. DNA of the CDR3: TGTGCCAGTACCCACAGCACTGAAGCTTTCTTT.

This clone occurred once. J is TRBJ2-1 and V is TRBV9; TRBD1 matches 9 bases. The CDR3 extends over 15 amino acids. Germline V gene sequence: CDR1 SGDLS, CDR2 YYNGEE. V gave up 0 bases and J gave up 9 bases; unmatched junction bases: 7. CDR3 region: CASSVGVQGATEQFF. In DNA form, the CDR3 reads TGTGCCAGCAGCGTAGGAGTACAGGGGGCCACTGAGCAGTTCTTC.

The V and J genes are TRBV5-1 and TRBJ2-1, with no clear D. Germline V CDR1 and CDR2: SGHRS, YFSETQ. V was shortened by 2 bases and J by 1 base, with 13 bases between the two germline ends. The CDR3 runs to 16 residues. This CDR3 reads CASSFSQAVSYNEQFF. DNA for the CDR3: TGCGCCAGCAGCTTTTCCCAGGCGGTGTCCTACAATGAGCAGTTCTTC.